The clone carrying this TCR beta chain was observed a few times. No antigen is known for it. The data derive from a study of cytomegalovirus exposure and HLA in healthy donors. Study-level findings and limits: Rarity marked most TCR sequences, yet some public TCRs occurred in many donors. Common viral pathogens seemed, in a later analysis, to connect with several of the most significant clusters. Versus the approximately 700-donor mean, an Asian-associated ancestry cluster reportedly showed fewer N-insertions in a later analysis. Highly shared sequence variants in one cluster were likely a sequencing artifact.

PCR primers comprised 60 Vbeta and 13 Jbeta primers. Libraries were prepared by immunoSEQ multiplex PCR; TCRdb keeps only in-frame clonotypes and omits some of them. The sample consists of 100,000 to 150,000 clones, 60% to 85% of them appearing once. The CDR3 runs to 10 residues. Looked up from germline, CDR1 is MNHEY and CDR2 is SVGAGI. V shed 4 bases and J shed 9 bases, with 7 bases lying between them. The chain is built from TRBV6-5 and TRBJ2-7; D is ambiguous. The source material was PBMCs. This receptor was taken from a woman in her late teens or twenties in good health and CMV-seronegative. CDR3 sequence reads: CASSSWPQYF. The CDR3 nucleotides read TGTGCCAGCAGTTCGTGGCCGCAGTACTTC.